The 10 T cell receptor beta chains given below trace back to one sample, sequenced in a study of cytomegalovirus exposure and HLA in healthy donors. With 60 Vbeta and 13 Jbeta primers, the PCR was carried out. Only in-frame clones appear in the TCRdb table, and some are missing; sequencing was by immunoSEQ multiplex PCR. The top ten clones hold 2.5% to 3.5% of a sample with 95,000 to 150,000 clones, roughly 78% of them seen once. Sequencing input: PBMCs. These receptor sequences come from a woman under 40 in good health and CMV-seropositive.

In its sample, this clone was seen once. This rearrangement joins TRBV19 to TRBJ2-1; maybe TRBD2 (6 bases). Germline assignment: CDR1 LNHDA and CDR2 SQIVND (reference sequence). The CDR3 has 15 amino acids. Trimming took 3 bases from V and 9 from J, leaving 18 bases between them. The chain's CDR3 is CASSIRRDGVGEQFF. Here the CDR3 DNA reads TGTGCCAGTAGTATTAGGAGGGATGGAGTAGGTGAGCAGTTCTTC.

J is TRBJ1-5 and V is TRBV4-2; 7 nucleotides match TRBD1. CDR1 is LGHNA, CDR2 YNFKEQ, per germline. V shed 0 bases and J 16 bases; nucleotides not matched to a gene: 12. This CDR3 spans 14 amino acids. As DNA, the CDR3 is TGTGCCAGCAGCCAAGAGGGGATTTCGGGACAGACACATTTT. Its translation is CASSQEGISGQTHF.

J is TRBJ1-1 and V is TRBV5-1; the match to TRBD1 covers 11 bases. The V and J ends lost 4 bases and 6 bases, in that order; junction bases with no gene match: 8. CDR1 and CDR2 (germline): SGHRS, YFSETQ. The CDR3 is made up of 15 amino acids. CDR3 DNA sequence: TGCGCCAGCAGCACCCGGACAGGGGGCTACCCTGAAGCTTTCTTT. This encodes CASSTRTGGYPEAFF. The full variable domain, completed using reference TRBV5-1 and TRBJ1-1, is KAGVTQTPRYLIKTRGQQVTLSCSPISGHRSVSWYQQTPGQGLQFLFEYFSETQRNKGNFPGRFSGRQFSNSRSEMNVSTLELGDSALYLCASSTRTGGYPEAFFGQGTRLTVV.

The rearrangement uses TRBV4-1 and TRBJ1-1; possible D gene TRBD1, 6 bases. This CDR3 is built from 16 residues. The germline V and J ends were trimmed by 3 bases and 3 bases, with 17 bases remaining between them. The germline gives CDR1 MGHRA, CDR2 YSYEKL. Written as DNA, the CDR3 is TGCGCCAGCAGCCATACAGGGTCCAAGTTGTACACTGAAGCTTTCTTT. It codes for CASSHTGSKLYTEAFF.

The genes are TRBV19 and TRBJ2-2; tentative D call: TRBD2 (7 bases). Germline CDR1 reads LNHDA; CDR2 reads SQIVND (reference sequence). Trimming took off 7 bases at V and 4 bases at J, with 16 bases between the two ends. The CDR3 has 15 amino acids. The CDR3 nucleotides read TGTGCCAGTACCAAAGGGGGGGAGTCCACCGGGGAGCTGTTTTTT. Protein product: CASTKGGESTGELFF.

The chain has TRBV2 and TRBJ2-5; D may be TRBD2 (5 bases). Trimming took 5 bases from V and 7 from J, leaving 17 bases between them. The CDR3 contains 14 residues. Germline CDR1 and CDR2: SNHLY and FYNNEI. Written as DNA, the CDR3 is TGTGCCAGCAGTCCCCCCGGTACCGGAGGGACCCAGTACTTC. Its protein is CASSPPGTGGTQYF.

The chain links TRBV7-9 to TRBJ1-2; 10 bases are shared with TRBD1. Germline lookup yields CDR1 SEHNR and CDR2 FQNEAQ (reference sequence). The CDR3 is 15 amino acids. The J segment lost 7 bases and the V segment lost 3 bases, leaving 8 bases of the junction unmatched. The CDR3 region is CASSLGTGEIAGYTF. The CDR3 region has the DNA TGTGCCAGCAGCTTGGGGACAGGGGAGATTGCTGGCTACACCTTC.

The rearrangement links TRBV13 to TRBJ2-3; 11 bases match TRBD2. Trimming at V came to 3 bases and at J to 7 bases, leaving 9 bases not matched to a gene. The V gene's germline CDR1 is PRHDT and CDR2 FYEKMQ (reference sequence). The CDR3 loop spans 16 amino acids. CDR3 sequence: CASSLGSGGALNTQYF. The DNA for the CDR3 is TGTGCCAGCAGCTTGGGTAGCGGGGGGGCTCTCAATACGCAGTATTTT.

This clone was picked up a small number of times. The V call is TRBV4-3, the J call TRBJ1-1; TRBD1 matches at 8 bases. The CDR3 is 16 amino acids. V shed 3 bases, J shed 4 bases, and the junction held 10 bases outside the gene matches. Per germline, CDR1 LGHNA and CDR2 YSLEER. Here the CDR3 DNA reads TGCGCCAGCAGCCAGACTGCAGGGCAGGGGGCCACTGAAGCTTTCTTT. Protein: CASSQTAGQGATEAFF.

CDR3 coding DNA: TGTGCCAGTAGTATAGCCGACCTTAGCGGATCACCCCTCCACTTT. Translation: CASSIADLSGSPLHF. The rearrangement uses TRBV19 and TRBJ1-6, with unresolved D. Trimming pared 1 base from V and 10 bases from J, leaving 14 bases between. This CDR3 has 15 residues. Germline V CDR1 and CDR2: LNHDA, SQIVND (reference sequence).